Listed below are T cell receptor beta chains from one sample, sequenced in a study of T cells after yellow fever vaccination. Each CDR3 protein gets one entry after TCRdb re-called the 5' RACE reads with MiXCR. The sample contains a few hundred thousand distinct CDR3 sequences, roughly 4% of which appear only once. This sample comprised PBMCs, obtained 5 days after the yellow fever booster vaccination. The receptors stem from a man aged 18 to 30 who received the YFV17D yellow fever vaccine. CDR3s include the opening cysteine and the closing phenylalanine or tryptophan. D genes are given only for firm matches. Not every row has a clone size; where given, it reads once, few, many or a size class.

V gene	clone size	J gene	D gene	CDR3 protein	CDR3 DNA
TRBV7-2	many	TRBJ2-7	.	CASSLGGGGYEQYF	TGTGCCAGCAGCTTAGGCGGAGGGGGCTACGAGCAGTACTTC
TRBV25-1	few	TRBJ1-6	.	CASSERGVLSPLHF	TGTGCCAGCAGTGAGAGGGGAGTACTTTCACCCCTCCACTTT
TRBV12-3/TRBV12-4	few	TRBJ1-5	TRBD1	CASRDRGPQTLPQHF	TGTGCCAGCAGGGACAGGGGCCCGCAAACTCTGCCCCAGCATTTT
TRBV5-1	few	TRBJ2-7	.	CASSFVGAYEQYF	TGCGCCAGCAGCTTTGTAGGCGCCTACGAGCAGTACTTC
TRBV5-5	few	TRBJ1-5	.	CASSLEGTGAGPQHF	TGTGCCAGCAGCTTGGAGGGAACAGGCGCCGGGCCCCAGCATTTT
TRBV3-1	.	TRBJ1-2	.	CASSQFSGLSNYGYTF	TGTGCCAGCAGCCAATTTTCGGGATTATCTAACTATGGCTACACCTTC
TRBV4-2	few	TRBJ2-7	.	CASSPGPEQYF	TGTGCCAGCAGCCCGGGACCTGAGCAGTACTTC
TRBV7-6	few	TRBJ2-5	.	CASSLVQGRGETQYF	TGTGCCAGCAGCTTAGTTCAGGGACGAGGAGAGACCCAGTACTTC
TRBV7-6	.	TRBJ2-5	.	CASSPSWSETQYF	TGTGCCAGCAGTCCCTCTTGGTCAGAGACCCAGTACTTC
TRBV7-6	.	TRBJ2-7	.	CASSSGPPREQYF	TGTGCCAGCAGCTCGGGGCCCCCAAGGGAGCAGTACTTC
TRBV29-1	few	TRBJ2-3	.	CSARGGYTDTQYF	TGCAGCGCCAGGGGGGGGTACACAGATACGCAGTATTTT
TRBV5-4	.	TRBJ2-4	TRBD1	CASSSFSTGGIDIQYF	TGTGCCAGCAGCTCGTTCTCGACAGGGGGCATCGACATTCAGTACTTC
TRBV6-5	many	TRBJ2-2	TRBD1	CASLCVLGQGCTGELFF	TGTGCCAGCCTGTGTGTTCTGGGACAGGGGTGCACCGGGGAGCTGTTTTTT
TRBV7-8	many	TRBJ1-6	.	CASSLKNLGFNSPLHF	TGTGCCAGCAGTCTAAAAAATTTGGGATTCAATTCACCCCTCCACTTT
TRBV5-1	.	TRBJ1-1	.	CASSLRDWGTEAFF	TGCGCCAGCAGCTTAAGGGATTGGGGCACTGAAGCTTTCTTT
TRBV6-6	.	TRBJ1-3	.	CASSYEAFYSGNTIYF	TGTGCCAGCAGTTACGAGGCTTTTTACTCTGGAAACACCATATATTTT
TRBV5-5	.	TRBJ2-1	.	CASSLRDRDRNSYNEQFF	TGTGCCAGCAGCTTGAGGGATCGCGACAGAAACTCCTACAATGAGCAGTTCTTC
TRBV6-5	.	TRBJ1-2	TRBD1	CASRTPGTGGKYGYTF	TGTGCCAGCAGAACCCCCGGGACAGGGGGCAAGTATGGCTACACCTTC